The 26 T cell receptor beta chains in this list originate from one sample, sequenced in a study of blood T cells in healthy people across ages. For the second PCR, which ran for about 7 to 11 cycles, a sample-barcoded 5' primer and a J-beta primer mix were used. TCRdb independently ran MiXCR on the 5' RACE reads; one entry per CDR3 protein. Of 800,000 or so distinct CDR3 sequences in the sample, just under 25% were seen once. The sample was also linked to a second study, of T cells of mothers and their children.

Sample: blood. The receptors shown here come from a boy younger than 18 in good health.

This clonotype was seen only once. The CDR3 loop reads CASSYSVGSSYEQYF. In DNA, the CDR3 is TGTGCCAGCAGTTATTCGGTCGGGAGCTCCTACGAGCAGTACTTC. The rearrangement uses TRBV6-5 and TRBJ2-7; D might be TRBD2 (6 bases). CDR3 size: 15 residues. V lost 3 bases to trimming and J lost 0 bases, with 12 bases between them. Germline-derived CDR1 and CDR2 are MNHEY and SVGAGI.

This clonotype has only a few counts. The rearrangement uses TRBV28 and TRBJ2-7, with D perhaps matching TRBD2 (5 bases). Trimming pared 1 base from V and 0 bases from J, leaving 13 bases between. CDR1 and CDR2 (germline): MDHEN, SYDVKM. This CDR3 has 16 residues. DNA for the CDR3: TGTGCCAGCAGTTTATCCTGGGGAGAAACCTCCTACGAGCAGTACTTC. It codes for CASSLSWGETSYEQYF.

The chain links TRBV5-5 to TRBJ2-7; D is unresolved. CDR1 and CDR2 (germline): SGHKS, YYEKEE (reference sequence). The CDR3 length is 13 residues. V shed 2 bases and J shed 6 bases, with 12 bases lying between them. The chain's CDR3 is CASSFELRFEQYF. DNA of the CDR3: TGTGCCAGCAGCTTCGAACTCCGGTTCGAGCAGTACTTC.

In its sample, this clonotype was seen many times. This rearrangement joins TRBV29-1 to TRBJ2-5; D gene unclear. The J call may be wrong; the DNA end is better matched by TRBJ2-7. This CDR3 region has 12 residues. Germline CDR1 SQVTM, CDR2 ANQGSEA. The CDR3 sequence: CSVGEGFYEQYF. As DNA, the CDR3 is TGCAGCGTTGGAGAAGGGTTCTACGAGCAGTACTTC.

This rearrangement joins TRBV2 to TRBJ2-2; the match to TRBD2 covers 8 bases. Germline lookup yields CDR1 SNHLY and CDR2 FYNNEI. The CDR3 loop spans 16 amino acids. V lost 0 bases, J lost 3 bases, and 3 bases stayed unmatched. The CDR3 region is CASSEARLAYTGELFF. DNA of the CDR3: TGTGCCAGCAGTGAAGCGAGACTAGCGTACACCGGGGAGCTGTTTTTT.

At least ten counts were recorded for this clonotype. The chain recombines TRBV7-2 with TRBJ2-2; D is unclear. V was pared by 1 base and J by 6 bases, with 12 bases between. The CDR3 sequence is 15 residues long. Germline CDR1 SGHTA, CDR2 FQGNSA. In DNA form, the CDR3 reads TGTGCCAGCAGCTTAGATACTCCCCCGGCCGGGGAGCTGTTTTTT. Translation gives CASSLDTPPAGELFF.

In its sample, this clonotype was seen a few times. The chain employs TRBV28 and TRBJ2-7; D not certain. The germline CDR1 and CDR2 sequences are MDHEN and SYDVKM. The CDR3 sequence is 13 residues long. Trimming took off 10 bases at V and 3 bases at J, with 16 bases between the two ends. The CDR3: CAIRAKGDYEQYF. The DNA of the CDR3 is TGTGCCATCCGGGCCAAGGGCGACTACGAGCAGTACTTC. The full variable domain, completed using reference TRBV28 and TRBJ2-7, is DVKVTQSSRYLVKRTGEKVFLECVQDMDHENMFWYRQDPGLGLRLIYFSYDVKMKEKGDIPEGYSVSREKKERFSLILESASTNQTSMYLCAIRAKGDYEQYFGPGTRLTVT.

This clonotype was counted a few times. A read error may explain this, as a much larger clone is one base away. The CDR3 is CAASRDLGLGETQYF. The CDR3 DNA reads TGTGCCGCCAGCAGAGATCTGGGGTTGGGGGAGACCCAGTACTTC. The chain is built from TRBV15 and TRBJ2-5; no reliable D call. Germline CDR1 LNHNV, CDR2 YYDKDF (reference sequence). The CDR3 covers 15 residues.

The chain joins TRBV6-2 or TRBV6-3 to TRBJ1-1; no firm D call. Trimming shortened V by 8 bases and J by 7 bases, and 17 bases separated the two germline ends. The CDR3 has 13 amino acids. Germline assignment: CDR1 MNHEY and CDR2 SVGEGT. CDR3 amino acids: CASRISEVIEAFF. CDR3 nucleotide sequence: TGTGCCAGCCGAATATCGGAGGTTATTGAAGCTTTCTTT.

This clonotype has a count of ten or more. The rearrangement joins TRBV29-1 to TRBJ2-5; weak D call: TRBD2 (6 bases). The germline V gene has CDR1 SQVTM and CDR2 ANQGSEA. V lost 8 bases, J lost 1 base, and 11 bases lay in between. CDR3 length: 12 amino acids. The CDR3 loop reads CSTIAAQETQYF. Here the CDR3 DNA reads TGCAGCACAATAGCGGCCCAAGAGACCCAGTACTTC.

V and J are TRBV28 and TRBJ2-5, with D perhaps being TRBD1 or TRBD2 (5 bases each). CDR3 length: 13 residues. The V end was cut by 5 bases, the J end by 5 bases, with 12 bases between. The germline CDR1 and CDR2 sequences are MDHEN and SYDVKM. CDR3 DNA sequence: TGTGCCAGCAGTCCCGGGGCCGCCGAGACCCAGTACTTC. Translation: CASSPGAAETQYF.

There are a few counts of this clonotype. The chain links TRBV20-1 to TRBJ2-5; 7 bases fit TRBD2. The end of the DNA is better explained by TRBJ2-1, so the J call may be wrong. The germline gives CDR1 DFQATT, CDR2 SNEGSKA (reference sequence). The CDR3 consists of 14 residues. In DNA form, the CDR3 reads TGCAGTGCTAGGGAGGCGGGAGAGCCCTCTGAGCAGTTCTTC. As protein: CSAREAGEPSEQFF.

The gene calls are TRBV12-3 or TRBV12-4 and TRBJ1-5; tentatively, D is TRBD1 (6 bases). V lost 7 bases and J lost 6, with 13 bases in between. The CDR3 runs 13 residues. The CDR3 bases are TGTGCCAGCACCTCGACAGGCCGTCAGCCCCAGCATTTT. Protein sequence: CASTSTGRQPQHF.

This clonotype was seen a handful of times. The chain carries TRBV4-3 and TRBJ1-6; TRBD1 is a possible D gene (6 bases). The CDR3 has 18 residues. In germline, CDR1 is LGHNA, CDR2 YSLEER. Between the trimmed V and J ends, which lost 1 base and 8 bases, there was a span of 21 bases. The CDR3 DNA is TGCGCCAGCAGCCAAGTTCCCTATGGAACAGGGTTGGATTCACCCCTCCACTTT. Protein product: CASSQVPYGTGLDSPLHF.

This clonotype has more than one count but fewer than ten. The chain recombines TRBV20-1 with TRBJ1-4; D gene unclear. V lost 7 bases and J 6 bases, leaving 12 bases between the germline ends. From germline, CDR1 is DFQATT and CDR2 SNEGSKA (reference sequence). The CDR3 sequence is 12 residues long. The CDR3 sequence: CSGGRVDEKLFF. As DNA, the CDR3 is TGCAGTGGTGGGAGGGTAGATGAAAAACTGTTTTTT.

The rearrangement links TRBV2 to TRBJ2-7; D is uncertain. Germline CDR1 and CDR2: SNHLY and FYNNEI. The CDR3 covers 12 residues. The germline V and J ends were trimmed by 3 bases and 6 bases, with 9 bases remaining between them. The CDR3 DNA follows: TGTGCCAGCAGTGACCTCGAAGGCGAGCAGTACTTC. This codes for CASSDLEGEQYF.

With regard to this clonotype: Since a much larger clone is just one base distant, this may be a read error. V usage is TRBV2 and J usage is TRBJ2-5; D is perhaps TRBD2 (6 bases). Germline V gene lookup returns CDR1 SNHLY and CDR2 FYNNEI. The CDR3 totals 15 residues. V was shortened by 1 base and J by 9 bases, with 18 bases between the two germline ends. CDR3 loop: CASSEGGTARVPQYF. Written as DNA, the CDR3 is TGTGCCAGCAGTGAAGGCGGGACGGCCCGTGTGCCCCAGTACTTC.

The CDR3 DNA follows: TGTGCCAGCAGCTTTTACCCCCCAGAAGCAACTAATGAAAAACTGTTTTTT. Protein: CASSFYPPEATNEKLFF. The rearrangement joins TRBV7-8 to TRBJ1-4; D is uncertain. The CDR3 loop spans 17 amino acids. In germline, CDR1 is SGHVS, CDR2 FQNEAQ. Trimming cost V 3 bases and J 0 bases, with 14 bases left between them.

The chain carries TRBV10-3 and TRBJ2-3; 8 nucleotides match TRBD1. V dropped 0 bases and J dropped 8; count of bases not matched to a gene: 13. This CDR3 contains 17 residues. Germline CDR1 is ENHRY and CDR2 is SYGVKD. CDR3 in amino acids: CAISESMTGDLRITQYF. The DNA for the CDR3 is TGTGCCATCAGTGAGTCGATGACAGGGGATCTCCGGATTACGCAGTATTTT.

This clonotype has only a few counts. The chain has TRBV29-1 and TRBJ2-7, with 7 positions matching TRBD1. J gave up 6 bases and V 0 bases, and 5 bases lay outside the gene matches. This CDR3 region has 13 residues. Germline V CDR1 and CDR2: SQVTM, ANQGSEA. This CDR3 reads CSVEDLDRREQYF. CDR3 nucleotide sequence: TGCAGCGTTGAAGACTTGGACAGGCGCGAGCAGTACTTC.

In this sample, this clonotype turned up a few times. The chain employs TRBV20-1 and TRBJ2-5, with D tentatively TRBD2 (5 bases). Per the germline V gene, CDR1 is DFQATT and CDR2 is SNEGSKA (reference sequence). This CDR3 comprises 15 residues. Trimming removed 3 bases at V and 4 bases at J, with 18 bases between. The DNA of the CDR3 is TGCAGTGCTAGTGTGATAGCGAAGTTCGGAGAGACCCAGTACTTC. Amino acids: CSASVIAKFGETQYF.

The rearrangement uses TRBV6-5 and TRBJ2-5; D gene ambiguous. V dropped 6 bases and J dropped 5 bases, with 28 bases sitting between them. The CDR3 is 18 amino acids. The germline V gene has CDR1 MNHEY and CDR2 SVGAGI. The DNA of the CDR3 is TGTGCCAGCAGCCGTGGGTTGCGTACTTTTATGCCGGGCGAGACCCAGTACTTC. Translating it yields CASSRGLRTFMPGETQYF.

Only a few counts were recorded for this clonotype. V is TRBV6-5 and J is TRBJ2-1, with 9 bases that match TRBD2. The tail of the sequence fits TRBJ2-7 better, so the J call may be wrong. Germline CDR1 MNHEY, CDR2 SVGAGI. This CDR3 spans 14 amino acids. As DNA, the CDR3 is TGTGCCAGCGGAAAGCTAGCGGGATCATACGAGCAGTACTTC. Translation gives CASGKLAGSYEQYF.

The V gene is TRBV2, the J gene TRBJ2-3; no reliable D call. The V gene's germline CDR1 is SNHLY and CDR2 FYNNEI. The CDR3 is 11 amino acids. The germline V and J ends were trimmed by 8 bases and 5 bases, with 8 bases remaining between them. CDR3: CASRKGDTQYF. The CDR3 nucleotides are TGTGCCAGCCGGAAGGGAGATACGCAGTATTTT. The full variable domain, completed using reference TRBV2 and TRBJ2-3, is EPEVTQTPSHQVTQMGQEVILRCVPISNHLYFYWYRQILGQKVEFLVSFYNNEISEKSEIFDDQFSVERPDGSNFTLKIRSTKLEDSAMYFCASRKGDTQYFGPGTRLTVL.

This clonotype showed up just a few times. This chain connects TRBV20-1 to TRBJ2-5; D possibly corresponds to TRBD2 (6 bases). In germline, CDR1 is DFQATT, CDR2 SNEGSKA (reference sequence). This CDR3 is built from 17 residues. The CDR3 coding sequence is TGCAGCTTTGCTAGAGATCGTAGTACGGGAGAGGGGGAGACCCAGTACTTC. Translating it yields CSFARDRSTGEGETQYF.

This clonotype was counted only a few times. V gene TRBV7-9 combines with J gene TRBJ2-1, with 8 bases aligning to TRBD1. CDR3 length: 15 residues. Trimming at V came to 5 bases and at J to 5 bases, leaving 8 bases not matched to a gene. Per germline, CDR1 SEHNR and CDR2 FQNEAQ (reference sequence). CDR3 protein: CASSTRQGLHNEQFF. The DNA of the CDR3 is TGTGCCAGCAGCACTCGACAGGGGTTGCACAATGAGCAGTTCTTC.